This T cell receptor (beta chain) appears in the sequencing data of a study of human T cells and chemical hapten exposure. Germline loops: CDR1 SQVTM, CDR2 ANQGSEA. The CDR3 runs 11 residues. Trimming left V 6 bases short and J 4 bases short, with 8 bases between. The study, taken as a whole, reports: There was alopecia in the donors, so their immune response may differ from that of healthy people.

Time point indicated: patch test 2, 6 weeks after DPC sensitization. Treatment noted: therapeutic diphenylcyclopropenone sensitization with weekly scalp DPC. Ahead of each patch test application, blood was drawn. This clonotype was counted ten times or more. Its antigen is unidentified. The study's library attached unique molecular identifiers to single cDNA molecules. One entry per CDR3 protein, called by TCRdb with MiXCR from the RACE reads. The sample lists approximately 87,000 distinct CDR3 sequences; 9.5% to 12% were seen once. The sample here was whole blood, taken in connection with sensitization to the hapten diphenylcyclopropenone (DPC). This sequence was found in a middle-aged woman with alopecia areata. Some clones in this sample may be carry-over from other donors' samples. The V gene is TRBV29-1, the J gene TRBJ2-3, with D tentatively TRBD1 (5 bases). The CDR3 nucleotides are TGCAGCGTCCAACAGGCAGATACGCAGTATTTT. Amino acids: CSVQQADTQYF.